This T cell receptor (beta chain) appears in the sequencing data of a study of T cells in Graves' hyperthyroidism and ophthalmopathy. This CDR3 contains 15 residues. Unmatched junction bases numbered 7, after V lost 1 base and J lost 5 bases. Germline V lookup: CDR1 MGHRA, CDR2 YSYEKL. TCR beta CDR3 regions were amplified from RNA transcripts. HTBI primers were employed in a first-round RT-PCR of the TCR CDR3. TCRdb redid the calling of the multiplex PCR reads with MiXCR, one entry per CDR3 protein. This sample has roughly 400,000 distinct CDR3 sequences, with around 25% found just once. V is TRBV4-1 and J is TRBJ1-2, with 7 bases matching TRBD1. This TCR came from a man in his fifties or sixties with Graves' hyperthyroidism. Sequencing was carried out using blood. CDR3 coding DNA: TGCGCCAGCAGCCAAGGGACAGGCACTATTTATGGCTACACCTTC. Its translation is CASSQGTGTIYGYTF.